The next 14 T cell receptor beta chains were all read from a single sample in a study of Graves' ophthalmopathy and Graves' hyperthyroidism. Amplified TCR beta CDR3 regions were obtained using RNA transcripts as template. RT-PCR with HTBI primers came first, then second-round multiplex PCR. TCRdb analysed the multiplex PCR reads with MiXCR anew, one entry per CDR3 protein. The sample has about 620,000 distinct CDR3 sequences; 20% to 25% are singletons. The sequenced sample was peripheral blood. These receptors were collected from a woman under 30 with stable Graves' hyperthyroidism. Some clones in this sample may be carry-over from other donors' samples.

This clonotype was observed a few times. V and J are TRBV29-1 and TRBJ1-1, with unresolved D. Deletions cut 7 bases from V and 0 bases from J, with 12 bases between. This CDR3 comprises 13 residues. Germline V CDR1 and CDR2: SQVTM, ANQGSEA. DNA of the CDR3: TGCAGCGATCGGACCGAGATGAACACTGAAGCTTTCTTT. It codes for CSDRTEMNTEAFF.

In this sample, this clonotype turned up many times. V and J are TRBV7-8 and TRBJ2-7, with D uncertain. From germline, CDR1 is SGHVS and CDR2 FQNEAQ. The CDR3 loop spans 13 amino acids. The V and J ends lost 1 base and 3 bases respectively, with 7 bases between them. CDR3 coding DNA: TGTGCCAGCAGCTTAGGGAACTACTACGAGCAGTACTTC. Encoded protein: CASSLGNYYEQYF.

There are many counts of this clonotype. The V call is TRBV10-3, the J call TRBJ1-1, with 7 bases lining up with TRBD1. CDR3 length equals 17 residues. Germline V CDR1 and CDR2: ENHRY, SYGVKD. Trimming took 3 bases from V and 1 from J; bases not matched to a gene: 11. The CDR3 nucleotides read TGTGCCATCAGTGAATTACAGGGGTTTGGAGGGAACACTGAAGCTTTCTTT. It codes for CAISELQGFGGNTEAFF.

This clonotype was picked up a small number of times. CDR3 DNA: TGTGCCAGTGGGACTAGCGAATACCGCCTAACCCAGTACTTC. Amino acid sequence: CASGTSEYRLTQYF. This chain connects TRBV6-1 to TRBJ2-5; 10 nucleotides match TRBD2. V was pared by 9 bases and J by 8 bases, with 12 bases of the junction left unmatched. Germline CDR1 is MNHNS and CDR2 is SASEGT. The CDR3 has 14 residues.

This clonotype was observed at least ten times. The rearrangement joins TRBV5-1 to TRBJ2-5; 7 bases are shared with TRBD1. The germline V gene encodes CDR1 SGHRS and CDR2 YFSETQ. The CDR3 covers 14 residues. V gave up 3 bases and J gave up 4 bases; unmatched junction bases: 6. Written as DNA, the CDR3 is TGCGCCAGCAGCTACCCGGGACAGCTAGAGACCCAGTACTTC. Translation gives CASSYPGQLETQYF.

This clonotype was counted only a few times. This rearrangement joins TRBV4-1 to TRBJ1-1, with D hard to call. Per the germline V gene, CDR1 is MGHRA and CDR2 is YSYEKL. V was trimmed by 1 base and J by 10 bases, leaving 7 bases between them. This CDR3 is 11 amino acids long. The CDR3 region is CASSQGERAFF. Here the CDR3 DNA reads TGCGCCAGCAGCCAAGGGGAGAGAGCTTTCTTT.

This clonotype was seen only a few times. This chain joins TRBV4-1 and TRBJ2-7, with 12 bases that match TRBD1. This CDR3 region has 19 residues. CDR1 and CDR2 from the germline V gene are MGHRA and YSYEKL. V was clipped by 4 bases and J by 5 bases; unmatched bases: 18. The CDR3 DNA reads TGCGCCAGCAGCCGCCCCGGGACAGGGGGCCCCTTATTAGGTCACGAGCAGTACTTC. Protein: CASSRPGTGGPLLGHEQYF.

This clonotype was counted many times. The genes are TRBV30 and TRBJ2-7, with TRBD1 identical over 9 bases. J gave up 3 bases and V 2 bases, and 8 bases lay outside the gene matches. Germline assignment: CDR1 GTSNPN and CDR2 SVGIG (reference sequence). The CDR3 sequence is 15 residues long. This chain's CDR3 is CAWSPGQGTIYEQYF. CDR3 nucleotide sequence: TGTGCCTGGAGTCCGGGACAGGGAACTATCTACGAGCAGTACTTC.

This clonotype was seen many times. This chain joins TRBV6-1 and TRBJ1-2; D not certain. The CDR3 runs 13 residues. Trimming took off 8 bases at V and 6 bases at J, with 16 bases between the two ends. Germline CDR1 reads MNHNS; CDR2 reads SASEGT. CDR3 nucleotide sequence: TGTGCCAGCCGCGGAAGATTGTCGGATGGCTACACCTTC. Amino acid sequence: CASRGRLSDGYTF.

This clonotype has at least ten counts. The chain is built from TRBV28 and TRBJ2-4, with D perhaps matching TRBD1 (6 bases). The germline V gene encodes CDR1 MDHEN and CDR2 SYDVKM. V lost 7 bases and J lost 0, with 13 bases in between. The CDR3 is 15 amino acids. In nucleotides, the CDR3 is TGTGCCAGCAAGGACGGACAGATAGCCAAAAACATTCAGTACTTC. It yields the protein CASKDGQIAKNIQYF.

The genes are TRBV27 and TRBJ1-2; 11 bases match TRBD1. Germline lookup yields CDR1 MNHEY and CDR2 SMNVEV (reference sequence). Trimming took 4 bases from V and 8 from J; bases not matched to a gene: 12. The CDR3 length is 16 residues. The CDR3 sequence: CASSSRTGGTNKGYTF. Written as DNA, the CDR3 is TGTGCCAGCAGTTCCAGGACAGGGGGCACGAATAAGGGCTACACCTTC.

A note on this clonotype: An end of the junction does not agree with germline; a read error may underlie this. The rearrangement joins TRBV6-2 or TRBV6-3 to TRBJ1-5, with D hard to call. The V gene's germline CDR1 is MNHEY and CDR2 SVGEGT. This CDR3 spans 12 amino acids. CDR3 residues: CASSYGGQPQQF. The CDR3 bases are TGTGCCAGCAGTTACGGCGGTCAGCCCCAGCAGTTT.

The V call is TRBV19, the J call TRBJ2-5, with a tentative D call TRBD2 (6 bases). The CDR3 loop spans 14 amino acids. V dropped 3 bases and J dropped 2 bases, with 10 bases sitting between them. In germline, CDR1 is LNHDA, CDR2 SQIVND (reference sequence). CDR3 nucleotides: TGTGCCAGTAGTATGGGAGGTCAGCAAGAGACCCAGTACTTC. Protein sequence: CASSMGGQQETQYF.

This clonotype was observed a few times. V and J are TRBV11-2 and TRBJ2-4; D not certain. Germline lookup yields CDR1 SGHAT and CDR2 FQNNGV. The CDR3 is 14 amino acids. The V gene lost 3 bases and the J gene lost 8 bases, with 14 bases spanning the gap. CDR3 sequence reads: CASSFRAGPDIQYF. In DNA, the CDR3 is TGTGCCAGCAGCTTCCGGGCTGGGCCAGACATTCAGTACTTC.